The clone carrying this T cell receptor (beta chain) was found a few times. The antigen is unknown. The sample comes from a study of T cells in Graves' hyperthyroidism and ophthalmopathy. Points from the study as a whole: Blood also carried most thyroid clonotypes expanded above 0.001.

Aged 18 to 65, the patients had hyperthyroidism that was newly diagnosed and had lasted under 2 months. Thyroid ultrasound, orbital computed tomography, clinical symptoms, and serum thyroxine and TRAb underpinned diagnoses. It was RNA transcripts that yielded the amplified TCR beta CDR3 regions. The primer set for the first-round RT-PCR of the TCR CDR3 was HTBI. TCRdb recomputed calls from the multiplex PCR reads with MiXCR, one row per CDR3 protein. The repertoire has almost 600,000 distinct CDR3 sequences, around 45% of them found once; the top ten carry more than 7%. Germline CDR1 reads KGHSH; CDR2 reads LQKENI. V lost 2 bases and J 7 bases, leaving 15 bases between the germline ends. The CDR3 extends over 14 amino acids.

This chain links TRBV18 with TRBJ2-7; a possible D gene is TRBD1 (6 bases). The TCR sequence derives from a woman aged 18-29 years with Graves' hyperthyroidism. Material for sequencing was peripheral blood or thyroid tissue (not recorded which). The CDR3 DNA is TGTGCCAGCTCACCATCATGGGGGCAAAAAGAGCAGTACTTC. Translating gives CASSPSWGQKEQYF. Based on the CDR3 plus reference TRBV18 and TRBJ2-7, the full variable domain is NAGVMQNPRHLVRRRGQEARLRCSPMKGHSHVYWYRQLPEEGLKFMVYLQKENIIDESGMPKERFSAEFPKEGPSILRIQQVVRGDSAAYFCASSPSWGQKEQYFGPGTRLTVT.